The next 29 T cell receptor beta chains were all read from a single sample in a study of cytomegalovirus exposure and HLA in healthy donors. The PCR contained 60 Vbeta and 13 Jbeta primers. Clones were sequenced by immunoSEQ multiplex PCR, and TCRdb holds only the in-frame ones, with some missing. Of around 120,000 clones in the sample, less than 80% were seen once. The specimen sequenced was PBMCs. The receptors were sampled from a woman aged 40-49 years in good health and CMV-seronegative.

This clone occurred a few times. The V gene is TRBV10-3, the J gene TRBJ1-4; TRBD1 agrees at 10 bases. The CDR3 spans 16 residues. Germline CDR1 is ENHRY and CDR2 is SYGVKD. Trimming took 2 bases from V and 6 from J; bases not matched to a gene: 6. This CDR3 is CAISEGDRGRDEKLFF. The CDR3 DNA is TGTGCCATCAGTGAGGGGGACAGGGGAAGAGATGAAAAACTGTTTTTT.

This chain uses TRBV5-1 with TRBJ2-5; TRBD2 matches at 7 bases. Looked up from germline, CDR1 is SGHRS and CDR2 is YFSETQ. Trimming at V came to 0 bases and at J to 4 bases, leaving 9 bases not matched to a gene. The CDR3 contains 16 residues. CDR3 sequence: CASSLVVRGSGETQYF. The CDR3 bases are TGCGCCAGCAGCTTGGTTGTCCGCGGGAGTGGAGAGACCCAGTACTTC. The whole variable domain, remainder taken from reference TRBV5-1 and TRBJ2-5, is KAGVTQTPRYLIKTRGQQVTLSCSPISGHRSVSWYQQTPGQGLQFLFEYFSETQRNKGNFPGRFSGRQFSNSRSEMNVSTLELGDSALYLCASSLVVRGSGETQYFGPGTRLLVL.

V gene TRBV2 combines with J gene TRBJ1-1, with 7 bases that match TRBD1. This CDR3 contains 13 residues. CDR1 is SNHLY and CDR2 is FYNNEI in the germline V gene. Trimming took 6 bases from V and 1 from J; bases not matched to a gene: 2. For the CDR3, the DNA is TGTGCCAGCAGGGGACAGCCGAACACTGAAGCTTTCTTT. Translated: CASRGQPNTEAFF.

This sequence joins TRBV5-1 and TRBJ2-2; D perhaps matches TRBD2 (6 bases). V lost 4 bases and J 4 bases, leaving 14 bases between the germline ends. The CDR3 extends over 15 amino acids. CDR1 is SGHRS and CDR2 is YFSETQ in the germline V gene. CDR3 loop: CASSQLAQSTGELFF. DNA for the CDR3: TGCGCCAGCAGCCAACTAGCTCAATCCACCGGGGAGCTGTTTTTT. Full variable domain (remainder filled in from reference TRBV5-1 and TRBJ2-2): KAGVTQTPRYLIKTRGQQVTLSCSPISGHRSVSWYQQTPGQGLQFLFEYFSETQRNKGNFPGRFSGRQFSNSRSEMNVSTLELGDSALYLCASSQLAQSTGELFFGEGSRLTVL.

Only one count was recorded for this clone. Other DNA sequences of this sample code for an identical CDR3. The CDR3 sequence: CASSPLAGGFNTQYF. The CDR3 nucleotides are TGTGCCAGCAGCCCTTTAGCGGGAGGGTTCAATACGCAGTATTTT. The V call is TRBV7-9, the J call TRBJ2-3; 11 bases fit TRBD2. This CDR3 has 15 residues. The germline V gene has CDR1 SEHNR and CDR2 FQNEAQ (reference sequence). V gave up 5 bases and J gave up 7 bases; unmatched junction bases: 8.

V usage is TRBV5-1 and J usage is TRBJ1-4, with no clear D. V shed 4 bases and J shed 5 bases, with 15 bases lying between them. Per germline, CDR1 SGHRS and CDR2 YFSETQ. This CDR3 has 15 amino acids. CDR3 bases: TGCGCCAGCAGCCCTGGATGGGAGTTAAATGAAAAACTGTTTTTT. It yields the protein CASSPGWELNEKLFF.

The CDR3 here is CASYRQVGDTEAFF. The CDR3 nucleotides read TGCGCCAGTTACCGACAGGTGGGGGACACTGAAGCTTTCTTT. The gene calls are TRBV4-1 and TRBJ1-1, with D perhaps matching TRBD1 (6 bases). Trimming left V 9 bases short and J 3 bases short, with 17 bases between. CDR1 and CDR2 (germline): MGHRA, YSYEKL. CDR3 length equals 14 residues.

The CDR3 region is CASSFMVPAASSYEQYF. DNA of the CDR3: TGTGCCAGCAGCTTTATGGTCCCGGCAGCGAGCTCCTACGAGCAGTACTTC. The V and J genes are TRBV11-2 and TRBJ2-7; D gene ambiguous. Deletions cut 3 bases from V and 0 bases from J, with 18 bases between. The length of the CDR3 is 17 residues. Germline V gene data show CDR1 as SGHAT and CDR2 as FQNNGV.

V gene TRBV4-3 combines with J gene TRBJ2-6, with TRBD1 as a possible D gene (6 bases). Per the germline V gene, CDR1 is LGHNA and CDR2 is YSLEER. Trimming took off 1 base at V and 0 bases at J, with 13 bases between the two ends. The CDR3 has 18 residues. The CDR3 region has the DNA TGCGCCAGCAGCCAAGTGAGGCAGGGGATCTCTGGGGCCAACGTCCTGACTTTC. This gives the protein CASSQVRQGISGANVLTF.

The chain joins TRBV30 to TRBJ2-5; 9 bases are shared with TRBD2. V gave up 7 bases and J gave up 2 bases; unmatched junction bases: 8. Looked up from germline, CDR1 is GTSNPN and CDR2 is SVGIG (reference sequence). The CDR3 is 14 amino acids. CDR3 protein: CASTTSGPQETQYF. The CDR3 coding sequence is TGTGCCTCAACGACTAGCGGACCACAAGAGACCCAGTACTTC.

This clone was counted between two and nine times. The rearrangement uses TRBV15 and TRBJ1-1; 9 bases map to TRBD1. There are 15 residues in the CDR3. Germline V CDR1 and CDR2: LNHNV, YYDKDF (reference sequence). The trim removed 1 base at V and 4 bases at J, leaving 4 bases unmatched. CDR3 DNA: TGTGCCACCAGCAGAGCGACAGGGGGAATCACTGAAGCTTTCTTT. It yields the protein CATSRATGGITEAFF.

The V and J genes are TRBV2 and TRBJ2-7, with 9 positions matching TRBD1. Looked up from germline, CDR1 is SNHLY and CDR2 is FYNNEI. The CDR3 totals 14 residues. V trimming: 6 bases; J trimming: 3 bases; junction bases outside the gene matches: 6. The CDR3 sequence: CASRRQGGSYEQYF. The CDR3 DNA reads TGTGCCAGCAGGAGACAGGGGGGGAGCTACGAGCAGTACTTC.

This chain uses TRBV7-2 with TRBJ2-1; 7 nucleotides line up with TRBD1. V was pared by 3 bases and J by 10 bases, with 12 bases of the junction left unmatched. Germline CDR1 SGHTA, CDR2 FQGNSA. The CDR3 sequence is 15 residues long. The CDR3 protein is CASSLSGTVFEEQFF. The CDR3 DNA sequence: TGTGCCAGCAGCTTGTCCGGGACAGTGTTTGAGGAGCAGTTCTTC. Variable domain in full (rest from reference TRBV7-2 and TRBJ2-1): GAGVSQSPSNKVTEKGKDVELRCDPISGHTALYWYRQSLGQGLEFLIYFQGNSAPDKSGLPSDRFSAERTGGSVSTLTIQRTQQEDSAVYLCASSLSGTVFEEQFFGPGTRLTVL.

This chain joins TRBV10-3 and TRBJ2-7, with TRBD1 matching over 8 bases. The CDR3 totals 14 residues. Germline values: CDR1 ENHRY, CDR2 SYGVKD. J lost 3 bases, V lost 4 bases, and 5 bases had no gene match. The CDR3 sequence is CAISVGTGYYEQYF. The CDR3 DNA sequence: TGTGCCATCAGTGTGGGGACAGGCTACTACGAGCAGTACTTC.

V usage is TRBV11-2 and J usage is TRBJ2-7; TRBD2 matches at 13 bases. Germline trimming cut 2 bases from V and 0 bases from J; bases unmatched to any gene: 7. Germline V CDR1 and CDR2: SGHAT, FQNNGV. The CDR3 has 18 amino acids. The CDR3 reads CASSLLGTSGASSYEQYF. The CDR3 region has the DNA TGTGCCAGCAGCTTACTCGGGACTAGCGGGGCAAGCTCCTACGAGCAGTACTTC.

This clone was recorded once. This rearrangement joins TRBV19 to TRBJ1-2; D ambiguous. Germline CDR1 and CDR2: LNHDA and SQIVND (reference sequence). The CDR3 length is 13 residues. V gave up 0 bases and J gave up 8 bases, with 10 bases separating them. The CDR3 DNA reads TGTGCCAGTAGTATAGACAGCCGGGGAGGCTACACCTTC. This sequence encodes CASSIDSRGGYTF.

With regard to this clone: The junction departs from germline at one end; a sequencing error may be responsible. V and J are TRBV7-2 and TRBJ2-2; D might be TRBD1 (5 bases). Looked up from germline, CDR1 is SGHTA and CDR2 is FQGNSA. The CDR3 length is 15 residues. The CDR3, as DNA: TGTGCCAGCAGCTTAGTAGACAGAGACACCAGGGAGCTGTTTTTT. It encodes CASSLVDRDTRELFF.

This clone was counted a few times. The CDR3 nucleotides read TGTGCCTGGAGCCGGGGTAGCGGGGCCTGGAATGAGCAGTTCTTC. Its protein product is CAWSRGSGAWNEQFF. J is TRBJ2-1 and V is TRBV30, with 8 bases that match TRBD2. V trimming: 3 bases; J trimming: 7 bases; junction bases outside the gene matches: 11. Per germline, CDR1 GTSNPN and CDR2 SVGIG (reference sequence). There are 15 residues in the CDR3.

CDR3 region: CAWSPHVTSSGNTIYF. In DNA form, the CDR3 reads TGTGCCTGGAGTCCTCATGTGACTTCTTCTGGAAACACCATATATTTT. The V gene is TRBV30, the J gene TRBJ1-3; D is undetermined. Trimming left V 2 bases short and J 1 base short, with 15 bases between. CDR3 length: 16 amino acids. CDR1 and CDR2 from the germline V gene are GTSNPN and SVGIG (reference sequence).

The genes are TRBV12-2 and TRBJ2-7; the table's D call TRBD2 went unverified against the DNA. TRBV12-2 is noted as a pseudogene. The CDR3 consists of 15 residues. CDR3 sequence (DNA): TGTGCAAGTCGCCCTGTCAATGGGACTAGTGAAGAGCAGTACTTC. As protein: CASRPVNGTSEEQYF.

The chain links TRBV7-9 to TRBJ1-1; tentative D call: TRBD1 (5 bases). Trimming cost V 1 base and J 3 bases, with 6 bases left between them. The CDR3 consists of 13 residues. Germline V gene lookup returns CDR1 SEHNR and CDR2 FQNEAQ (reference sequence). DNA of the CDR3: TGTGCCAGCAGCTTAGTAGGGGACACTGAAGCTTTCTTT. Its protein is CASSLVGDTEAFF.

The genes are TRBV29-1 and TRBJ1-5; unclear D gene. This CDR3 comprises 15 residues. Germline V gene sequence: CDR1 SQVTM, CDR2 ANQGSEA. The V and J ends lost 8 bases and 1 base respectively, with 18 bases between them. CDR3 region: CSPVSGHRSNQPQHF. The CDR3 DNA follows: TGCAGCCCTGTTTCTGGGCATAGAAGCAATCAGCCCCAGCATTTT.

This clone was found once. The DNA for the CDR3 is TGCGCCAGCAGCTTGGACCAAGCGGATGGCTACACCTTC. Residues: CASSLDQADGYTF. This rearrangement joins TRBV5-1 to TRBJ1-2; D uncertain. With 0 bases removed from V and 6 bases from J, the gap between germline ends came to 9 bases. The CDR3 runs 13 residues. Germline CDR1 SGHRS, CDR2 YFSETQ. The full variable domain, completed using reference TRBV5-1 and TRBJ1-2, is KAGVTQTPRYLIKTRGQQVTLSCSPISGHRSVSWYQQTPGQGLQFLFEYFSETQRNKGNFPGRFSGRQFSNSRSEMNVSTLELGDSALYLCASSLDQADGYTFGSGTRLTVV.

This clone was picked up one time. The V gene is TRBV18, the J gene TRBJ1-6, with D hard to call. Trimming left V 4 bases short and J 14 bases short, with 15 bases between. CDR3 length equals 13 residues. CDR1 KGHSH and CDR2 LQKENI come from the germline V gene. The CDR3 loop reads CASSLTGGFTLHF. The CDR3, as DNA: TGTGCCAGCTCACTAACGGGCGGGTTCACCCTCCACTTT.

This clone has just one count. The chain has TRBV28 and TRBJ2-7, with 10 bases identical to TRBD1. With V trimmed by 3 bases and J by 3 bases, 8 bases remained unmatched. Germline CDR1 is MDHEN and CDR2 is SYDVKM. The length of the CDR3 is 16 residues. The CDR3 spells CASSFPGTGDDYEQYF. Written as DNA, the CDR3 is TGTGCCAGCAGTTTCCCCGGGACAGGGGACGACTACGAGCAGTACTTC.

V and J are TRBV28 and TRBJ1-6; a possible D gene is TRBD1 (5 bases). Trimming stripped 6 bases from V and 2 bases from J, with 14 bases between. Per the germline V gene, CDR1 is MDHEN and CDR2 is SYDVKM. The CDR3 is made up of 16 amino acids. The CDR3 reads CASSLGGDPYNSPLHF. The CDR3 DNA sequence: TGTGCCAGCAGCCTCGGGGGGGACCCCTATAATTCACCCCTCCACTTT.

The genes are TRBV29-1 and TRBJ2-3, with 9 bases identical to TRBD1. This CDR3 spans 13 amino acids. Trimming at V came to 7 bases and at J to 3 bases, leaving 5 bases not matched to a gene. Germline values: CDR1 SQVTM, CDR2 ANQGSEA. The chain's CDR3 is CSAGQGRTDTQYF. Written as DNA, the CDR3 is TGCAGCGCCGGACAGGGGAGGACAGATACGCAGTATTTT.

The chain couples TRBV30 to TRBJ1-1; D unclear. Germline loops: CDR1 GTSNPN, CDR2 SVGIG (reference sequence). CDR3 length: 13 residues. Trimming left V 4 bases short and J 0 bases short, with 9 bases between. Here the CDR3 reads CAWTGIMNTEAFF. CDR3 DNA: TGTGCCTGGACAGGAATTATGAACACTGAAGCTTTCTTT.

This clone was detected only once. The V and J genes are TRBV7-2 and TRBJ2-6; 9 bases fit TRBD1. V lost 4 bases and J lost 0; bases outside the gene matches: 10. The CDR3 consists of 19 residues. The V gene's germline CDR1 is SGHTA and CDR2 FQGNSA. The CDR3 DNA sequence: TGTGCCAGCAGCTCTTCTACGGGACAGGGATTCTCTGGGGCCAACGTCCTGACTTTC. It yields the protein CASSSSTGQGFSGANVLTF.